The 17 T cell receptor beta chains reported below all come from one sample, sequenced in a study of vaccination and CD4 T cells after COVID-19. Their antigens are not known. Time point indicated: late sampling 161 to 241 days after vaccination in a few convalescent patients. As to treatment: approximately 11-day PBMC culture with coronavirus spike peptide pools or control peptides (ViraFEST assay). Cultured CD4+ T cell DNA underwent sequencing with the Oncomine TCR Beta short-read assay. TCRdb re-called the PCR reads with MiXCR, one entry per CDR3 protein. Here the sample spans some 24,000 distinct CDR3 sequences, more than 30% being singletons. The starting material was CD4+ T cells from blood, cultured in vitro, obtained about 7 months after SARS-CoV-2 vaccination. The receptors derive from a human donor who had recovered from COVID-19.

This clonotype was recorded a few times. The J gene is TRBJ1-5, the V gene TRBV20-1, with a possible D match to TRBD1 (6 bases). CDR3 length: 13 residues. Germline lookup yields CDR1 DFQATT and CDR2 SNEGSKA (reference sequence). The germline V and J ends were trimmed by 5 bases and 4 bases, with 12 bases remaining between them. The CDR3 here is CSAAQGWNQPQHF. As DNA, the CDR3 is TGCAGTGCTGCACAGGGTTGGAATCAGCCCCAGCATTTT.

This chain connects TRBV20-1 to TRBJ2-2; 8 nucleotides line up with TRBD1. Trimming removed 0 bases from V and 3 bases from J; junction bases left unmatched: 6. CDR1 and CDR2 (germline): DFQATT, SNEGSKA (reference sequence). The CDR3 totals 16 residues. The CDR3 DNA reads as TGCAGTGCTAGAGATGACGTCAGGGGGCACACCGGGGAGCTGTTTTTT. Translation gives CSARDDVRGHTGELFF.

There are a few counts of this clonotype. The rearrangement links TRBV18 to TRBJ1-5, with D possibly being TRBD1 (5 bases). The CDR3 has 13 residues. Germline V lookup: CDR1 KGHSH, CDR2 LQKENI. V was clipped by 5 bases and J by 4 bases, with 9 bases between them. The chain's CDR3 is CASSEAGNQPQHF. CDR3 coding DNA: TGTGCCAGCTCAGAGGCAGGGAATCAGCCCCAGCATTTT.

The genes are TRBV6-2 or TRBV6-3 and TRBJ2-3; no reliable D call. The CDR3 loop spans 13 amino acids. In germline, CDR1 is MNHEY, CDR2 SVGEGT. V lost 7 bases to trimming and J lost 5 bases, with 13 bases between them. The CDR3 DNA follows: TGTGCCAGCAATGAATGGTCGGGAGATACGCAGTATTTT. This encodes CASNEWSGDTQYF.

The chain joins TRBV28 to TRBJ2-2; no firm D call. Germline assignment: CDR1 MDHEN and CDR2 SYDVKM. There are 13 residues in the CDR3. Between the trimmed V and J ends, which lost 7 bases and 4 bases, there was a span of 10 bases. CDR3 nucleotides: TGTGCCAGCATGTTTAGTAGCACCGGGGAGCTGTTTTTT. It yields the protein CASMFSSTGELFF.

CDR3 region: CASSEPGTRDTQYF. The CDR3 DNA reads as TGTGCCAGCAGTGAACCCGGCACAAGAGATACGCAGTATTTT. The chain couples TRBV25-1 to TRBJ2-3, with D hard to call. Trimming took 2 bases from V and 5 from J, leaving 11 bases between them. Germline V gene lookup returns CDR1 MGHDK and CDR2 SYGVNS. The CDR3 runs to 14 residues.

The J gene is TRBJ2-5, the V gene TRBV7-9; D is perhaps TRBD2 (7 bases). CDR3 size: 18 residues. Between the trimmed V and J ends, which lost 3 bases and 5 bases, there was a span of 25 bases. Germline CDR1 reads SEHNR; CDR2 reads FQNEAQ (reference sequence). The CDR3: CASSLAGVPRTVRETQYF. The CDR3 coding sequence is TGTGCCAGCAGCTTGGCGGGGGTCCCGAGGACAGTCCGGGAGACCCAGTACTTC.

This clonotype is medium-sized within its sample. The chain carries TRBV15 and TRBJ1-5; D gene ambiguous. Germline assignment: CDR1 LNHNV and CDR2 YYDKDF (reference sequence). V lost 3 bases and J 5 bases, leaving 8 bases between the germline ends. The CDR3 runs to 13 residues. The CDR3 bases are TGTGCCACCAGCAGCCCAGGTTATCAGCCCCAGCATTTT. Translated, it gives CATSSPGYQPQHF.

This rearrangement joins TRBV20-1 to TRBJ2-7, with D maybe TRBD1 (5 bases). Germline CDR1 is DFQATT and CDR2 is SNEGSKA (reference sequence). The CDR3 runs to 13 residues. The V and J ends lost 3 bases and 3 bases respectively, with 12 bases between them. The CDR3 region is CSASPQGYYEQYF. CDR3 DNA sequence: TGCAGTGCTAGTCCCCAGGGATACTACGAGCAGTACTTC.

CDR3 protein: CASSLDGSYEQYF. The DNA for the CDR3 is TGCGCCAGCAGCTTGGACGGCTCCTACGAGCAGTACTTC. The V call is TRBV5-1, the J call TRBJ2-7; no firm D call. This CDR3 spans 13 amino acids. CDR1 and CDR2 (germline): SGHRS, YFSETQ. Trimming took off 0 bases at V and 0 bases at J, with 4 bases between the two ends.

This clonotype was picked up a small number of times. This chain joins TRBV7-2 and TRBJ1-1; D is ambiguous. The CDR3 is 12 amino acids. CDR1 is SGHTA, CDR2 FQGNSA, per germline. The V end lost 5 bases, the J end lost 0 bases, and 4 bases lay between the germline ends. The CDR3: CASSKMNTEAFF. The CDR3 bases are TGTGCCAGCAGCAAAATGAACACTGAAGCTTTCTTT. The full variable domain, its missing parts supplied by reference TRBV7-2 and TRBJ1-1, is GAGVSQSPSNKVTEKGKDVELRCDPISGHTALYWYRQSLGQGLEFLIYFQGNSAPDKSGLPSDRFSAERTGGSVSTLTIQRTQQEDSAVYLCASSKMNTEAFFGQGTRLTVV.

The V gene is TRBV7-2, the J gene TRBJ2-3; D perhaps matches TRBD2 (6 bases). This CDR3 region has 17 residues. Germline CDR1 is SGHTA and CDR2 is FQGNSA. Trimming left V 5 bases short and J 0 bases short, with 18 bases between. The CDR3 sequence is CASSRNPGSGSTDTQYF. CDR3 nucleotides: TGTGCCAGCAGCCGGAACCCCGGGAGTGGAAGCACAGATACGCAGTATTTT.

For this clonotype: A read error may account for a junction end that differs from germline. The chain recombines TRBV6-2 or TRBV6-3 with TRBJ1-5; 8 positions match TRBD1. This CDR3 contains 16 residues. CDR1 and CDR2 (germline): MNHEY, SVGEGT. This CDR3 is CASRTIAQGDYQPQRF. DNA for the CDR3: TGTGCCAGCAGGACCATCGCACAGGGGGATTATCAGCCCCAGCGTTTT.

A few counts support this clonotype. The chain couples TRBV27 to TRBJ2-7; 9 bases agree with TRBD1. CDR1 is MNHEY and CDR2 is SMNVEV in the germline V gene (reference sequence). The ends lost 6 bases at V and 1 base at J; junction bases unmatched: 16. CDR3 length: 18 amino acids. The CDR3 DNA follows: TGTGCCAGCAGGGTCCGGACAGGGGTAGGTGGGTGGTCCTACGAGCAGTACTTC. Protein sequence: CASRVRTGVGGWSYEQYF.

The chain has TRBV19 and TRBJ2-3; possibly TRBD2 for D (7 bases). The germline V and J ends were trimmed by 5 bases and 4 bases, with 10 bases remaining between them. Germline V CDR1 and CDR2: LNHDA, SQIVND (reference sequence). This CDR3 is built from 13 residues. The CDR3 sequence is CASSSGGPDTQYF. The CDR3 nucleotides are TGTGCCAGTAGTTCGGGGGGCCCAGATACGCAGTATTTT.

V and J are TRBV20-1 and TRBJ1-5; no clear D. Trimming pared 7 bases from V and 5 bases from J, leaving 15 bases between. The CDR3 has 13 residues. CDR1 is DFQATT and CDR2 is SNEGSKA in the germline V gene (reference sequence). Here the CDR3 reads CSVSTGGDQPQHF. DNA for the CDR3: TGCAGTGTTTCGACGGGAGGAGATCAGCCCCAGCATTTT.

This clonotype was counted only a few times. The chain recombines TRBV20-1 with TRBJ2-4, with 8 nucleotides matching TRBD2. The CDR3 covers 13 residues. The germline gives CDR1 DFQATT, CDR2 SNEGSKA (reference sequence). J gave up 6 bases and V 5 bases, and 6 bases lay outside the gene matches. CDR3 DNA sequence: TGCAGTGCTGGGACTAGGATTGGAAACATTCAGTACTTC. Translated, it gives CSAGTRIGNIQYF.